A selection of T cell receptor beta chains follows, all from one sample in a study of beta chain features in type 1 diabetes. Profiled with immunoSEQ multiplex PCR; TCRdb holds only in-frame clones, not every one. The table has 400,000 to 550,000 clones, around 10% seen once. Source material: naive CD4+ T cells from blood. All receptors come from a woman between 18 and 29 years old in good health. The CDR3 runs from the conserved cysteine through the conserved F or W. The D gene is left open where the match is weak. Clone size appears in some rows only: once, few, many, or a class for an expanded clone.

v_gene,j_gene,d_gene,abundance,CDR3nt,CDR3aa
TRBV9,TRBJ2-5,NA,NA,TGTGCCAGCAGCCCTGGGCCGAGACAAGAGACCCAGTACTTC,CASSPGPRQETQYF
TRBV9,TRBJ2-3,NA,NA,TGTGCCAGCAGCGTAGGAGAAGGGAGCTCAGATACGCAGTATTTT,CASSVGEGSSDTQYF
TRBV9,TRBJ2-7,TRBD1,NA,TGTGCCAGCAGCGTAGCAGGGGGCCCCTACGAGCAGTACTTC,CASSVAGGPYEQYF
TRBV9,TRBJ2-2,NA,few,TGTGCCAGCAGCGTAGAGGGGCTCTGGAACACCGGGGAGCTGTTTTTT,CASSVEGLWNTGELFF
TRBV13,TRBJ2-4,TRBD2,NA,TGTGCCAGCAGCTTAAGGTGGCTAGCGGATAAAAACATTCAGTACTTC,CASSLRWLADKNIQYF
TRBV29-1,TRBJ2-3,NA,few,TGCAGCGTCGCGCCGACTGGGGCAGATACGCAGTATTTT,CSVAPTGADTQYF
TRBV5-1,TRBJ1-5,NA,few,TGCGCCAGCAGCTTTCTCCAGGGTCCGGATCAGCCCCAGCATTTT,CASSFLQGPDQPQHF
TRBV9,TRBJ2-5,TRBD2,few,TGTGCCAGCAGCATTCGGCCGGGACTAGCTCCGGAGACCCAGTACTTC,CASSIRPGLAPETQYF
TRBV23-1,TRBJ1-1,NA,many,TGCGCCAGCAGTCAGCGGGAAACTGAAGCTTTCTTT,CASSQRETEAFF
TRBV30,TRBJ1-4,NA,NA,TGTGCCTGGAGTCGCCCCAGGGGAGGTGAAAAACTGTTTTTT,CAWSRPRGGEKLFF
TRBV23-1,TRBJ1-4,NA,NA,TGCGCCAGCAGCCCCCTGTGGGGTGAAAAACTGTTTTTT,CASSPLWGEKLFF
TRBV4-3,TRBJ2-1,NA,NA,TGCGCCAGCAGCCAAGGGAACTCGATGGGTAATGAGCAGTTCTTC,CASSQGNSMGNEQFF
TRBV2,TRBJ1-1,NA,once,TGTGCCAGCGCTCCAGAGGGTTTGACTGAAGCTTTCTTT,CASAPEGLTEAFF
TRBV7-8,TRBJ2-4,NA,few,TGTGCCAGCAGCTTATCAGCCCTAGCCAAAAACATTCAGTACTTC,CASSLSALAKNIQYF
TRBV7-2,TRBJ2-5,NA,NA,TGTGCCAGCAGCCCAGGTGCAAAAGAGACCCAGTACTTC,CASSPGAKETQYF
TRBV7-2,TRBJ1-1,NA,NA,TGTGCCAGCAGCTTAGTGGAAAGGGTCGAAGCTTTCTTT,CASSLVERVEAFF
TRBV15,TRBJ1-2,NA,few,TGTGCCACCAGCAGAGATTCAAAATTTGGGAACCACTATGGCTACACCTTC,CATSRDSKFGNHYGYTF
TRBV9,TRBJ2-1,NA,few,TGTGCCAGCAGCGTAGTCGGGGGCCCCTACAATGAGCAGTTCTTC,CASSVVGGPYNEQFF
TRBV4-1,TRBJ1-2,NA,NA,TGCGCCAGCAGCCAAGCATCAGGACAGAGACAATATGGCTACACCTTC,CASSQASGQRQYGYTF
TRBV27,TRBJ2-5,TRBD1,NA,TGTGCCAGCAGTTCACAGGGGACCGAGACCCAGTACTTC,CASSSQGTETQYF
TRBV12-5,TRBJ2-3,NA,few,TGTGCTAGTGGTTTAAGGGATACGCAGTATTTT,CASGLRDTQYF
TRBV7-8,TRBJ2-7,NA,NA,TGTGCCAGCAACTCCGGGACGGGGTCCCGCGAGCAGTACTTC,CASNSGTGSREQYF
TRBV7-2,TRBJ2-7,NA,few,TGTGCCAGCAGGAATGCGGGACCAATCTACGAGCAGTACTTC,CASRNAGPIYEQYF
TRBV29-1,TRBJ1-2,NA,NA,TGCAGCGTTGATTCCACGACGAGGTTATGGGGCTACACCTTC,CSVDSTTRLWGYTF
TRBV10-2,TRBJ1-2,TRBD1,few,TGCGCCAGCAGTAAAGCCGGGACAGCTAACTATGGCTACACCTTC,CASSKAGTANYGYTF
TRBV13,TRBJ1-3,TRBD1,few,TGTGCCAGCAGCTTCGGACAGGGCAGGCGGCCTGGAAACACCATATATTTT,CASSFGQGRRPGNTIYF
TRBV29-1,TRBJ2-1,NA,NA,TGCAGCGCCCGGCCCTTAGTCTCCTACAATGAGCAGTTCTTC,CSARPLVSYNEQFF
TRBV7-9,TRBJ2-5,NA,NA,TGTGCCAGCAGCTTACAAGCGAGAGTGCGGGAGACCCAGTACTTC,CASSLQARVRETQYF
TRBV5-1,TRBJ2-7,NA,NA,TGCGCCAGCAGCTCAGGGATTTTACCCTACGAGCAGTACTTC,CASSSGILPYEQYF
TRBV2,TRBJ2-3,TRBD2,NA,TGTGCCGGATTAGCGGGGGGAATCACAGATACGCAGTATTTT,CAGLAGGITDTQYF
TRBV18,TRBJ1-1,NA,NA,TGTGCCAGCTCAAACGGGCTCACTGAAGCTTTCTTT,CASSNGLTEAFF
TRBV5-4,TRBJ2-1,TRBD1,few,TGTGCCAGCAGAGGACAGGGAAGTGTAGATGAGCAGTTCTTC,CASRGQGSVDEQFF
TRBV6-1,TRBJ2-5,TRBD2,few,TGTGCCAGCAGCCGGACTAGCCCCCTCCAAGAGACCCAGTACTTC,CASSRTSPLQETQYF
TRBV7-9,TRBJ2-3,NA,few,TGTGCCAGCAGCTTAGTCTCGTGGCGCACAGATACGCAGTATTTT,CASSLVSWRTDTQYF
TRBV4-3,TRBJ2-3,NA,few,TGCGCCAGCAGCCATGGGGGCGCGGGAGATACGCAGTATTTT,CASSHGGAGDTQYF
TRBV19,TRBJ1-1,NA,few,TGTGCCAGTAGTATAAACACTGAAGCTTTCTTT,CASSINTEAFF
TRBV7-9,TRBJ1-6,TRBD1,few,TGTGCCAGCAGCTTAGGGACAGGGGGTGGTTCACCCCTCCACTTT,CASSLGTGGGSPLHF
TRBV29-1,TRBJ2-3,NA,few,TGCAGCGCTGCAGACAGATTCACAGATACGCAGTATTTT,CSAADRFTDTQYF
TRBV7-2,TRBJ2-7,NA,NA,TGTGCCAGCAGCTCACAGGGCTTTGGCTCCTACGAGCAGTACTTC,CASSSQGFGSYEQYF
TRBV18,TRBJ2-7,TRBD2,few,TGTGCCAGCTCACCGGGACTAGTGCAGTCCTACGAGCAGTACTTC,CASSPGLVQSYEQYF
TRBV7-3,TRBJ1-5,TRBD1,NA,TGTGCCAGCAGCCCCCTGGACAGGGGGCGCGAGCAGCCCCAGCATTTT,CASSPLDRGREQPQHF
TRBV2,TRBJ2-4,NA,few,TGTGCCAGCAGGGAGACCCCTTCGTTTGCCAAAAACATTCAGTACTTC,CASRETPSFAKNIQYF
TRBV18,TRBJ2-7,NA,NA,TGTGCCAGCTCACCCACCTACGAGCAGTACTTC,CASSPTYEQYF
TRBV27,TRBJ1-5,NA,NA,TGTGCCAGCAGTTTACGACAGGACAGTAATCAGCCCCAGCATTTT,CASSLRQDSNQPQHF
TRBV4-3,TRBJ1-5,TRBD1,few,TGCGCCAGCAGCCAGGACAGGGGTAATCAGCCCCAGCATTTT,CASSQDRGNQPQHF
TRBV29-1,TRBJ1-3,TRBD1,few,TGCAGCGCCAGACAGGGGAAAACTGGAAACACCATATATTTT,CSARQGKTGNTIYF
TRBV14,TRBJ2-3,NA,few,TGTGCCAGCAGCCGCAATGGGGGAGATACGCAGTATTTT,CASSRNGGDTQYF
TRBV10-3,TRBJ2-5,NA,NA,TGTGCCATCAGTGAAGGGGGTTATGAGACCCAGTACTTC,CAISEGGYETQYF